A selection of T cell receptor beta chains follows, all from one sample in a study of blood T cell repertoires in COVID-19. Profiled with immunoSEQ multiplex PCR; TCRdb holds only in-frame clones, not every one. Of almost 350,000 clones in the sample, roughly 90% were seen once. The sequenced material came from PBMCs or T cells enriched from blood (not recorded which). The receptor source for this set is a woman under 40 who had been exposed to COVID-19. Both conserved end residues are part of each CDR3. D genes are given only for firm matches.

v_call	j_call	d_call	cdr3_aa	cdr3_nt
TRBV19	TRBJ2-5	TRBD2	CASRLAGVLETQYF	TGTGCCAGTAGACTAGCGGGAGTTTTGGAGACCCAGTACTTC
TRBV11-3	TRBJ2-7	TRBD1	CASTLMSTGTAYEQYF	TGTGCCAGCACCTTAATGTCGACTGGGACAGCCTACGAGCAGTACTTC
TRBV5-1	TRBJ1-4	NA	CASSLEATGNEKLFF	TGCGCCAGCAGCTTGGAGGCAACGGGAAATGAAAAACTGTTTTTT
TRBV7-8	TRBJ1-2	NA	CATHKQGGYTF	TGTGCCACCCATAAACAGGGTGGCTACACCTTC
TRBV5-1	TRBJ1-1	NA	CASSLGRAYTEAFF	TGCGCCAGCAGCTTGGGGAGGGCGTACACTGAAGCTTTCTTT
TRBV24-1	TRBJ2-7	NA	CATSDSPSGYYEQYF	TGTGCCACCAGTGATTCCCCCAGCGGGTACTACGAGCAGTACTTC
TRBV19	TRBJ2-7	TRBD2	CASMRTSGSLYEQYF	TGTGCCAGTATGAGGACTAGCGGGAGTCTCTACGAGCAGTACTTC
TRBV29-1	TRBJ2-7	NA	CSVVVRAYEQYF	TGCAGCGTTGTCGTGCGGGCCTACGAGCAGTACTTC
TRBV10-3	TRBJ1-5	TRBD1	CAISPGTGINPRNQPQHF	TGTGCCATCAGTCCCGGGACAGGGATCAATCCCCGCAATCAGCCCCAGCATTTT
TRBV7-9	TRBJ1-2	TRBD1	CASSAWTGYGYTF	TGTGCCAGCAGCGCGTGGACAGGGTATGGCTACACCTTC